At least ten counts were recorded for the clone carrying this TCR beta chain. TCR beta CDR3 region amplification was performed from RNA transcripts. A first-round RT-PCR of the TCR CDR3 used the HTBI primer set. Using its own MiXCR run on the multiplex PCR reads, TCRdb lists one record per CDR3 protein. The top ten hold roughly 4.8% of the sample, which has 400,000 to 500,000 distinct CDR3 sequences, 12% to 15% seen once. The sample comes from a study of T cells in Graves' hyperthyroidism and ophthalmopathy. The TCR sequence derives from a woman in her late teens or twenties with Graves' hyperthyroidism. The specimen was blood.

The CDR3, as DNA: TGTGCCAGCAGCAACAGACTAGCGGAGACTGCCTACGAGCAGTACTTC. This encodes CASSNRLAETAYEQYF. The rearrangement uses TRBV7-8 and TRBJ2-7; 9 bases fit TRBD2. This CDR3 is built from 16 residues. Germline CDR1 reads SGHVS; CDR2 reads FQNEAQ. V shed 5 bases, J shed 2 bases, and the junction held 10 bases outside the gene matches.